This T cell receptor beta chain was captured by sequencing in a study of T cells in tumors after PD-1 blockade. Study as a whole: Patients had no prior checkpoint blockade, systemic immunosuppressants, or anti-cancer therapy within 4 weeks. Each patient got pembrolizumab 200 mg every 3 weeks or cemiplimab 350 mg every 2 weeks. A subset received ongoing vismodegib 150 mg daily alongside anti-PD-1 therapy.

V was shortened by 7 bases and J by 0 bases, with 19 bases between the two germline ends. CDR3 length: 16 residues. The germline CDR1 and CDR2 sequences are GTSNPN and SVGIG (reference sequence). Assay: immunoSEQ multiplex PCR; the TCRdb copy retains only in-frame clones and omits some. Here the sample spans 20,000 to 25,000 clones, just under 80% being singletons. This clone came up a few times. Input was roughly 550 ng to 6,004 ng of genomic DNA from tumor or blood. The V call is TRBV30, the J call TRBJ2-4; D remains unclear. The specimen was PBMCs, collected before anti-PD-1 treatment. This sequence was found in a human donor with basal cell carcinoma. Written as DNA, the CDR3 is TGTGCCTCCTCCGTTGGCAGATCTCTAGCCAAAAACATTCAGTACTTC. This sequence encodes CASSVGRSLAKNIQYF. Full variable domain (missing parts from reference TRBV30 and TRBJ2-4): SQTIHQWPATLVQPVGSPLSLECTVEGTSNPNLYWYRQAAGRGLQLLFYSVGIGQISSEVPQNLSASRPQDRQFILSSKKLLLSDSGFYLCASSVGRSLAKNIQYFGAGTRLSVL.